Following are 21 T cell receptor beta chains from one sample sequenced in a study of CD8 T cells in ankylosing spondylitis. TCRdb passed the 5' RACE reads through MiXCR, listing each CDR3 protein once. Among approximately 250,000 distinct CDR3 sequences listed, about 10% were seen once. Sequenced: blood, either unsorted or a sorted T cell fraction (not recorded which). Receptors were obtained from a male donor with ankylosing spondylitis or in good health (not recorded which).

This clonotype has a count of ten or more. The chain joins TRBV12-3 or TRBV12-4 to TRBJ1-1; D unresolved. There are 11 residues in the CDR3. V was trimmed by 4 bases and J by 10 bases, leaving 10 bases between them. The CDR3 protein is CASSSSGVAFF. The CDR3 DNA is TGTGCCAGCAGTTCATCCGGGGTAGCTTTCTTT.

In its sample, this clonotype was seen many times. The rearrangement joins TRBV7-9 to TRBJ1-1; D is undetermined. The length of the CDR3 is 14 residues. Germline V gene sequence: CDR1 SEHNR, CDR2 FQNEAQ (reference sequence). V was pared by 3 bases and J by 7 bases, with 15 bases between. The CDR3: CASSFGPRPHEAFF. CDR3 DNA sequence: TGTGCCAGCAGCTTTGGCCCTCGGCCTCATGAAGCTTTCTTT. The variable domain in full, completed from reference TRBV7-9 and TRBJ1-1, reads DTGVSQNPRHKITKRGQNVTFRCDPISEHNRLYWYRQTLGQGPEFLTYFQNEAQLEKSRLLSDRFSAERPKGSFSTLEIQRTEQGDSAMYLCASSFGPRPHEAFFGQGTRLTVV.

This clonotype came up many times. This sequence joins TRBV20-1 and TRBJ2-2; 7 bases map to TRBD2. Per germline, CDR1 DFQATT and CDR2 SNEGSKA (reference sequence). With V trimmed by 3 bases and J by 4 bases, 5 bases remained unmatched. The CDR3 totals 14 residues. CDR3 nucleotide sequence: TGCAGTGCTAGGGAGGGAGGGCCCACCGGGGAGCTGTTTTTT. Amino acids: CSAREGGPTGELFF.

Comments on this clonotype: A clone one base away is much larger, so this may be a read error. The chain has TRBV6-6 and TRBJ1-1; the D is unclear. Germline V gives CDR1 MNHNY, CDR2 SVGAGI (reference sequence). The length of the CDR3 is 12 residues. DNA for the CDR3: TGTGTCAGCACGAGGGAAAACACTGAAGCTTTCTTT. Encoded protein: CVSTRENTEAFF.

In its sample, this clonotype was seen a few times. The chain employs TRBV14 and TRBJ2-1; D is unclear. Germline V gene data show CDR1 as SGHDN and CDR2 as FVKESK. Trimming removed 1 base from V and 1 base from J, with 11 bases in between. The CDR3 spans 16 residues. The CDR3 here is CASSQAGRPSYNEQFF. The CDR3, as DNA: TGTGCCAGCAGCCAAGCCGGCCGACCTTCCTACAATGAGCAGTTCTTC.

This clonotype was seen repeatedly, ten times or more. The chain employs TRBV10-3 and TRBJ1-3; tentatively, D is TRBD1 (5 bases). CDR3 length: 15 amino acids. V shed 3 bases and J shed 0 bases, with 9 bases lying between them. Germline-derived CDR1 and CDR2 are ENHRY and SYGVKD. The CDR3 coding sequence is TGTGCCATCAGTGAAGGACACGTCTCTGGAAACACCATATATTTT. This encodes CAISEGHVSGNTIYF.

This clonotype was seen at least ten times. The chain employs TRBV6-8 and TRBJ2-1; D unclear. The V gene lost 7 bases and the J gene lost 7 bases, with 17 bases spanning the gap. CDR1 MNHGY and CDR2 SAAAGT come from the germline V gene. This CDR3 has 14 residues. The CDR3 reads CASTPVATLNEQFF. The CDR3 nucleotides are TGTGCCAGCACCCCGGTGGCCACTTTGAATGAGCAGTTCTTC.

In its sample, this clonotype was seen many times. The chain has TRBV3-1 and TRBJ1-4, with D uncertain. Between the trimmed V and J ends, which lost 1 base and 5 bases, there was a span of 5 bases. Germline CDR1 and CDR2: LGHDT and YNNKEL (reference sequence). The CDR3 sequence is 13 residues long. The CDR3 loop is CASSQVENEKLFF. The CDR3 DNA reads as TGTGCCAGCAGCCAAGTCGAGAATGAAAAACTGTTTTTT.

This clonotype was found many times. V and J are TRBV20-1 and TRBJ2-3, with 10 bases identical to TRBD2. V lost 5 bases, J lost 2 bases, and 1 base stayed unmatched. Germline V CDR1 and CDR2: DFQATT, SNEGSKA (reference sequence). The CDR3 is 13 amino acids. CDR3 protein: CSALAGVTDTQYF. CDR3 bases: TGCAGTGCTCTAGCGGGGGTCACAGATACGCAGTATTTT.

This clonotype was detected many times. V gene TRBV20-1 combines with J gene TRBJ1-2; 10 bases line up with TRBD1. V was pared by 4 bases and J by 1 base, with 9 bases of the junction left unmatched. Germline CDR1 is DFQATT and CDR2 is SNEGSKA (reference sequence). This CDR3 has 16 amino acids. CDR3 DNA sequence: TGCAGTGCTAAGGGGGACAGGGGCGAATTTAACTATGGCTACACCTTC. Translating gives CSAKGDRGEFNYGYTF.

This clonotype was detected ten times or more. This chain joins TRBV29-1 and TRBJ2-1; D remains unclear. The CDR3 has 14 residues. Trimming took 2 bases from V and 6 from J, leaving 14 bases between them. Germline CDR1 SQVTM, CDR2 ANQGSEA. CDR3: CSVERAPESNEQFF. The DNA of the CDR3 is TGCAGCGTTGAAAGGGCCCCCGAATCCAATGAGCAGTTCTTC.

The rearrangement uses TRBV27 and TRBJ2-3, with D tentatively TRBD2 (7 bases). Germline assignment: CDR1 MNHEY and CDR2 SMNVEV (reference sequence). The ends were cut back, 6 bases at V and 5 bases at J, with 18 bases in the middle. The CDR3 sequence is 15 residues long. The CDR3 DNA sequence: TGTGCCAGCAGCCTGGTTAGGGGGGGGCAAGATACGCAGTATTTT. It specifies CASSLVRGGQDTQYF.

This clonotype has at least ten counts. The chain carries TRBV20-1 and TRBJ2-7, with 9 bases identical to TRBD1. Germline values: CDR1 DFQATT, CDR2 SNEGSKA (reference sequence). The CDR3 contains 15 residues. The J segment lost 3 bases and the V segment lost 5 bases, leaving 11 bases of the junction unmatched. This CDR3 is CSAPQPGTGIYEQYF. DNA of the CDR3: TGCAGTGCTCCCCAACCCGGGACAGGGATCTACGAGCAGTACTTC.

This clonotype has ten or more counts. J is TRBJ2-7 and V is TRBV5-1; tentatively, D is TRBD1 (5 bases). Trimming left V 1 base short and J 0 bases short, with 8 bases between. CDR3 length equals 14 residues. CDR1 and CDR2 from the germline V gene are SGHRS and YFSETQ. Here the CDR3 DNA reads TGCGCCAGCAGCTTGACAGGACCCTCCTACGAGCAGTACTTC. Translated: CASSLTGPSYEQYF.

This clonotype was found many times. The chain employs TRBV28 and TRBJ2-3; possible D gene TRBD2, 5 bases. The CDR3 is 14 residues long. The germline gives CDR1 MDHEN, CDR2 SYDVKM. The germline V and J ends were trimmed by 4 bases and 2 bases, with 10 bases remaining between them. The CDR3 region is CASSSRTFTDTQYF. In DNA, the CDR3 is TGTGCCAGCAGTTCCCGGACTTTCACAGATACGCAGTATTTT.

The sample holds many counts of this clonotype. The V call is TRBV25-1, the J call TRBJ1-1; TRBD1 agrees at 9 bases. Looked up from germline, CDR1 is MGHDK and CDR2 is SYGVNS. With 4 bases clipped from V and 5 bases from J, the junction kept 5 bases outside the gene matches. This CDR3 has 14 residues. In DNA, the CDR3 is TGTGCCAGCAGTGGTACAGGGGGCGGAACTGAAGCTTTCTTT. Encoded protein: CASSGTGGGTEAFF. Combining the CDR3 with reference TRBV25-1 and TRBJ1-1 gives the whole variable domain EADIYQTPRYLVIGTGKKITLECSQTMGHDKMYWYQQDPGMELHLIHYSYGVNSTEKGDLSSESTVSRIRTEHFPLTLESARPSHTSQYLCASSGTGGGTEAFFGQGTRLTVV.

Many counts were recorded for this clonotype. The gene calls are TRBV15 and TRBJ1-2; D uncertain. The CDR3 sequence is 15 residues long. The V and J ends lost 3 bases and 3 bases respectively, with 14 bases between them. Germline V gives CDR1 LNHNV, CDR2 YYDKDF (reference sequence). DNA for the CDR3: TGTGCCACCAGCAGTATAGACCTTTGGGACTATGGCTACACCTTC. Protein: CATSSIDLWDYGYTF. Using reference TRBV15 and TRBJ1-2 for the parts outside the CDR3, the full variable domain is DAMVIQNPRYQVTQFGKPVTLSCSQTLNHNVMYWYQQKSSQAPKLLFHYYDKDFNNEADTPDNFQSRRPNTSFCFLDIRSPGLGDTAMYLCATSSIDLWDYGYTFGSGTRLTVV.

The chain couples TRBV5-6 to TRBJ1-5; maybe TRBD1 (5 bases). The V and J ends lost 4 bases and 8 bases respectively, with 16 bases between them. CDR1 and CDR2 from the germline V gene are SGHDT and YYEEEE. The CDR3 has 14 residues. CDR3 sequence: CASSVWGGIEPQHF. Written as DNA, the CDR3 is TGTGCCAGCAGCGTCTGGGGGGGTATCGAGCCCCAGCATTTT.

This clonotype was recorded at least ten times. The chain couples TRBV10-3 to TRBJ2-3; D is unclear. Germline V CDR1 and CDR2: ENHRY, SYGVKD. V lost 2 bases, J lost 1 base, and 4 bases lay in between. CDR3 length: 13 amino acids. This CDR3 reads CAISEMGTDTQYF. CDR3 nucleotide sequence: TGTGCCATCAGTGAGATGGGCACAGATACGCAGTATTTT.

On this clonotype itself: Being one base from a much bigger clone, this may be a read error. The chain combines TRBV5-1 with TRBJ2-2, with D tentatively TRBD2 (5 bases). Germline assignment: CDR1 SGHRS and CDR2 YFSETQ. This CDR3 has 14 residues. The CDR3 region has the DNA TGCGCCAGCAAGACGTACCCGAACACCGGGAAGCTGTTTTTT. It translates to CASKTYPNTGKLFF.

This clonotype was seen repeatedly, ten times or more. The chain is built from TRBV5-1 and TRBJ1-6, with 7 bases aligning to TRBD1. The germline V gene has CDR1 SGHRS and CDR2 YFSETQ. Trimming at V came to 0 bases and at J to 7 bases, leaving 7 bases not matched to a gene. This CDR3 spans 16 amino acids. The CDR3 region has the DNA TGCGCCAGCAGCTTGGAGGGGGCGGGCCGAAATTCACCCCTCCACTTT. Translated, it gives CASSLEGAGRNSPLHF.